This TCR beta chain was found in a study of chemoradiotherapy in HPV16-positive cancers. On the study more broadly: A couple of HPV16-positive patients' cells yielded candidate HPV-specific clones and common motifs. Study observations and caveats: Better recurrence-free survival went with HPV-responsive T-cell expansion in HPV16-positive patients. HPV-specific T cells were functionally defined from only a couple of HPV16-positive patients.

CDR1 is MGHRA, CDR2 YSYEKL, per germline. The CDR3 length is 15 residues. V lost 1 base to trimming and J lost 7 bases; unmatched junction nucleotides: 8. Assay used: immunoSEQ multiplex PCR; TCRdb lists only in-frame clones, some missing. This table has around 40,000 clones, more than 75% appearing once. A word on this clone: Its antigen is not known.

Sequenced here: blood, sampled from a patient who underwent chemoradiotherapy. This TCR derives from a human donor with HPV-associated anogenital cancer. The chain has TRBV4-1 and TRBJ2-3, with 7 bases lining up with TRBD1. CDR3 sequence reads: CASSQVPGQFNTQYF. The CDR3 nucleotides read TGCGCCAGCAGCCAAGTCCCGGGACAGTTCAATACGCAGTATTTT.